A selection of T cell receptor beta chains follows, all from one sample in a study of blood T cell repertoires in COVID-19. Libraries were prepared by immunoSEQ multiplex PCR; TCRdb keeps only in-frame clonotypes and omits some of them. The sample consists of 200,000 to 250,000 clones, roughly 75% of them appearing once. The source material was peripheral blood. Receptors were obtained from a woman aged 70-85 years with acute or convalescent COVID-19. The CDR3 runs from the conserved cysteine through the conserved F or W. The order of the fields is V gene, J gene, clone size, D gene, CDR3 DNA, CDR3 protein. The D gene is left open where the match is weak. Clone sizes are given selectively: once, few, many, or a class where the clone is expanded.

TRBV29-1	TRBJ2-5	few	TRBD2	TGCAGCGTTGTGGCTAGGAGGGAGGGAAAGACCCAGTACTTC	CSVVARREGKTQYF
TRBV2	TRBJ1-5	-	-	TGTGCCAGCAGTGATGGCCAGAATCAGCCCCAGCATTTT	CASSDGQNQPQHF
TRBV19	TRBJ2-1	-	-	TGTGCCAGTAGGAGAGACGGGACTTTCTACAATGAGCAGTTCTTC	CASRRDGTFYNEQFF
TRBV5-1	TRBJ1-5	-	-	TGCGCCAGCAGCTTGGGACCAGAGGGAAATCAGCCCCAGCATTTT	CASSLGPEGNQPQHF
TRBV9	TRBJ1-3	-	TRBD1	TGTGCCAGCAGCGCCCATCGGGACAGGGGAACGTCTGGAAACACCATATATTTT	CASSAHRDRGTSGNTIYF
TRBV5-1	TRBJ2-1	-	TRBD2	TGCGCCAGCAGCCCTCCGACTAGCGGAGTCTACAATGAGCAGTTCTTC	CASSPPTSGVYNEQFF
TRBV5-5	TRBJ2-2	-	TRBD1	TGTGCCAGCAGTGCCTTGGGGGGCAGGGGGCAACGGAACACCGGGGAGCTGTTTTTT	CASSALGGRGQRNTGELFF
TRBV27	TRBJ1-1	-	-	TGTGCCAGCAGTTCACACGCGAACACTGAAGCTTTCTTT	CASSSHANTEAFF
TRBV5-4	TRBJ2-1	-	TRBD2	TGTGCCAGCAGCTTGTCTAGCGGGAGGCACAATGAGCAGTTCTTC	CASSLSSGRHNEQFF
TRBV7-9	TRBJ2-3	-	-	TGTGCCAGCAGCTTAGCTAGTCTGGGCACAGATACGCAGTATTTT	CASSLASLGTDTQYF
TRBV3-1/TRBV3-2	TRBJ1-2	-	TRBD1	TGTGCCAGCAGCCAAGATGAAAACCCAGGGGGATATGGCTACACCTTC	CASSQDENPGGYGYTF
TRBV2	TRBJ2-5	-	TRBD1	TGTGCCAGCAGTTCAGGGGGCCGGGAGACCCAGTACTTC	CASSSGGRETQYF
TRBV5-4	TRBJ2-3	-	TRBD2	TGTGCCAGCAGCTTTTCGCTAGCGGGAAGCCGTGATACGCAGTATTTT	CASSFSLAGSRDTQYF
TRBV7-2	TRBJ2-1	-	-	TGTGCCAGCAGCCTACAGCTTGAGCAGTTCTTC	CASSLQLEQFF
TRBV30	TRBJ1-1	-	-	TGTGCCTGGAGCCGCTTAGCTGAAGCTTTCTTT	CAWSRLAEAFF
TRBV19	TRBJ2-1	-	TRBD2	TGTGCCAGTAGTACACTAGCGGGAGGGTACAATGAGCAGTTCTTC	CASSTLAGGYNEQFF
TRBV11-2	TRBJ2-3	-	TRBD2	TGTGCCAGCAGCTTGGTCCTAGCGGGAGTTACGCAGTATTTT	CASSLVLAGVTQYF
TRBV6-4	TRBJ2-3	-	-	TGTGCCAGCAGTGAGAGCGGTTTGGGAGATACGCAGTATTTT	CASSESGLGDTQYF
TRBV30	TRBJ1-2	-	TRBD1	TGTGCCTGGAGGGATCCGGGACAGCCGGGCTACACCTTC	CAWRDPGQPGYTF
TRBV15	TRBJ2-3	few	-	TGTGCCACCAGCCCAGATCTGCCTAGAACCAGCACAGATACGCAGTATTTT	CATSPDLPRTSTDTQYF
TRBV29-1	TRBJ2-7	-	TRBD2	TGCAGCGTTGAAGCCCATGGGACTAGCGGGACCTACGAGCAGTACTTC	CSVEAHGTSGTYEQYF
TRBV21-1	TRBJ2-7	-	-	TGTGCCAGCATTTCCACAAACAGGGTCGGCTCCTACGAGCAGTACTTC	CASISTNRVGSYEQYF
TRBV14	TRBJ2-1	-	-	TGTGCCAGCAGCCGGCAGGTCGGTGGCAATGAGCAGTTCTTC	CASSRQVGGNEQFF
TRBV30	TRBJ2-7	-	TRBD2	TGTGCCTGGAGTGTAGCGGGAGGGCCTTACGAGCAGTACTTC	CAWSVAGGPYEQYF
TRBV2	TRBJ1-6	-	TRBD1	TGTGCCAGCAGTGTGGGGACAGGGGATAATTCACCCCTCCACTTT	CASSVGTGDNSPLHF
TRBV18	TRBJ2-1	-	TRBD2	TGTGCCAGCTCACCGACTAGCGGGAGCTATTCCTACAATGAGCAGTTCTTC	CASSPTSGSYSYNEQFF
TRBV30	TRBJ1-5	-	-	TGTGCCTGGAGTCGCGGGGGCGGGAGCAATCAGCCCCAGCATTTT	CAWSRGGGSNQPQHF
TRBV6-5	TRBJ1-1	-	-	TGTGCCAGCTATACAGGGATGAACACTGAAGCTTTCTTT	CASYTGMNTEAFF
TRBV19	TRBJ2-7	-	-	TGTGCCAGTAGTGCATCTAGCGCATTGGGAGCTACCTACGAGCAGTACTTC	CASSASSALGATYEQYF
TRBV28	TRBJ2-7	-	TRBD2	TGTGCCAGCAGACCCGGACTAGCGGGAAGAGTAATCCACGAGCAGTACTTC	CASRPGLAGRVIHEQYF
TRBV2	TRBJ2-2	once	-	TGTGCCAGCAAACTAGAAACGAACACCGGGGAGCTGTTTTTT	CASKLETNTGELFF
TRBV24-1	TRBJ1-5	-	TRBD1	TGTGCCACCAGTGATTCCGGTGGGCAGGGGGCCAGCAATCAGCCCCAGCATTTT	CATSDSGGQGASNQPQHF
TRBV28	TRBJ2-7	few	TRBD1	TGTGCCAGCAGTTTAGGGCAGGGGGCTTACTCCTACGAGCAGTACTTC	CASSLGQGAYSYEQYF
TRBV19	TRBJ2-7	-	TRBD2	TGTGCCAGTAGTATAGCAACTAGCGGGCCCTACGAGCAGTACTTC	CASSIATSGPYEQYF
TRBV14	TRBJ2-3	-	-	TGTGCCAGCAGCCAAGAAAAAATCCCGACAGATACGCAGTATTTT	CASSQEKIPTDTQYF
TRBV6-5	TRBJ1-4	-	-	TGTGCCAGCAGTTACTCAGGGGATTGGGCTGAAAAACTGTTTTTT	CASSYSGDWAEKLFF
TRBV7-9	TRBJ2-4	-	-	TGTGCCAGCAGCTTCATGTCTCCCTCACTAGCCAAAAACATTCAGTACTTC	CASSFMSPSLAKNIQYF
TRBV9	TRBJ1-6	-	-	TGTGCCAGCAGCGTAGGTCAAAAAAATTCACCCCTCCACTTT	CASSVGQKNSPLHF
TRBV5-1	TRBJ2-7	-	TRBD1	TGCGCCAGCAGCCCCCGGACAGGGGGGAACGAGCAGTACTTC	CASSPRTGGNEQYF
TRBV28	TRBJ1-4	-	TRBD1	TGTGCCAGCAGTACGGGACAGGAGCGTGAAAAACTGTTTTTT	CASSTGQEREKLFF
TRBV28	TRBJ2-7	-	-	TGTGCCAGCAGTTCAAGCCTCGGGGTACGATACGAGCAGTACTTC	CASSSSLGVRYEQYF
TRBV5-4	TRBJ2-5	-	TRBD2	TGTGCCAGCAGCTTGGGCGGGAGGCTGGAGACCCAGTACTTC	CASSLGGRLETQYF
TRBV5-8	TRBJ2-6	-	-	TGTGCCAGCAGCTTCAGGGTCTCTGGGGCCAACGTCCTGACTTTC	CASSFRVSGANVLTF
TRBV19	TRBJ2-2	once	-	TGTGCCAGTAGTATAGGAAGTGGCAGAGGGAGCGGGGAGCTGTTTTTT	CASSIGSGRGSGELFF
TRBV30	TRBJ1-2	-	-	TGTGCCTGGGACGACAGCCACAACTATGGCTACACCTTC	CAWDDSHNYGYTF
TRBV7-7	TRBJ2-7	-	-	TGTGCCAGCAGCTCAGCCAACGGCCTCAGGGGTCCAAGCTCCTACGAGCAGTACTTC	CASSSANGLRGPSSYEQYF
TRBV10-3	TRBJ1-4	-	-	TGTGCCATCAGTGAGGGGGACTGGAAGGCGGATGAAAAACTGTTTTTT	CAISEGDWKADEKLFF
TRBV7-9	TRBJ1-4	-	-	TGTGCCAGCAGCCCCATGGTCAGCAGGGAAAAACTGTTTTTT	CASSPMVSREKLFF
TRBV19	TRBJ1-2	once	TRBD1	TGTGCCAGTAGTATGACAGGGGGCGTCTATGGCTACACCTTC	CASSMTGGVYGYTF
TRBV28	TRBJ1-1	-	-	TGTGCCAGCAGTTTATCTGCAGGGGTGAACACTGAAGCTTTCTTT	CASSLSAGVNTEAFF
TRBV18	TRBJ1-6	-	-	TGTGCCAGCTCACCACCGGAGGGGAGGAATTCACCCCTCCACTTT	CASSPPEGRNSPLHF
TRBV30	TRBJ1-5	-	-	TGTGCCTGGAGTGTACTGGGGGCTGGGAGCAATCAGCCCCAGCATTTT	CAWSVLGAGSNQPQHF
TRBV6-1	TRBJ1-6	-	TRBD1	TGTGCCAGCAGTGGAAATTTAGGGAGGGACAGGATATCACCCCTCCACTTT	CASSGNLGRDRISPLHF
TRBV10-3	TRBJ2-6	once	TRBD1	TGTGCCATCAGTGAGGGGGGACAGGGGGCGCGAGGGGCCAACGTCCTGACTTTC	CAISEGGQGARGANVLTF
TRBV10-3	TRBJ1-4	-	-	TGTGCCACCTATGATGGGTCGGGAGCCTCTGCAACTAATGAAAAACTGTTTTTT	CATYDGSGASATNEKLFF
TRBV19	TRBJ1-2	few	TRBD1	TGTGCCAGTAGCCCTACGGGGACAGGGTCCAACTATGGCTACACCTTC	CASSPTGTGSNYGYTF